This is a list of T cell receptor beta chains from one sample in a study of technical replicates of blood from a few donors. The assay was immunoSEQ multiplex PCR, and TCRdb's table has in-frame clones only and misses some. The repertoire includes tens of thousands of clones, 80% to 90% of them detected once, and around 4% sits in the top ten. The sequenced sample consisted of PBMCs. The receptors originated from a human donor in good health. Some clones in this sample may be carry-over from other donors' samples. Each CDR3 is given with its conserved first and last residue. Fields, in order: J gene, clone size, D gene, V gene, CDR3 protein, CDR3 DNA. A D gene is named only where the DNA matches it firmly. For some rows the clone size is stated as once, few or many, or as a class when expanded; others skip it.

TRBJ2-2	NA	TRBD1	TRBV27	CASSQIRAGTDSSNTGELFF	TGTGCCAGCAGCCAAATCCGCGCCGGGACAGACAGTTCAAACACCGGGGAGCTGTTTTTT
TRBJ1-6	NA	NA	TRBV6-5	CASSTGSGGYSPLHF	TGTGCCAGCAGTACAGGGTCGGGTGGTTATTCACCCCTCCACTTT
TRBJ2-7	few	NA	TRBV28	CASKNLAPYEQYF	TGTGCCAGCAAGAATCTAGCGCCGTACGAGCAGTACTTC
TRBJ2-5	NA	TRBD2	TRBV6-5	CASRRGEVSETQYF	TGTGCCAGCAGACGGGGGGAAGTGTCAGAGACCCAGTACTTC
TRBJ2-7	NA	TRBD2	TRBV7-3	CASSLLLADPYEQYF	TGTGCCAGCAGCTTACTACTAGCGGATCCCTACGAGCAGTATTTC
TRBJ2-3	NA	NA	TRBV7-8	CASSLGTQSSDTQYF	TGTGCCAGCAGCTTAGGGACTCAAAGCTCAGATACGCAGTATTTT
TRBJ2-1	NA	TRBD2	TRBV13	CASTLSGPSSYNEQFF	TGTGCCAGCACACTTAGCGGGCCCAGCTCCTACAATGAGCAGTTCTTC
TRBJ2-7	NA	NA	TRBV13	CASSLRGSYEQYF	TGTGCCAGCAGCTTAAGGGGCTCCTACGAGCAGTACTTC
TRBJ2-2	few	NA	TRBV5-1	CASSLETGSTTGELFF	TGCGCCAGCAGCTTGGAGACAGGCTCTACCACCGGGGAGCTGTTTTTT
TRBJ1-2	NA	NA	TRBV9	CASSVGGGRTNYGYTF	TGTGCCAGCAGCGTAGGTGGCGGGCGGACTAACTATGGCTACACCTTC
TRBJ2-6	NA	TRBD1	TRBV19	CASSIGTGGGANVLTF	TGTGCCAGTAGTATAGGGACAGGTGGCGGGGCCAACGTCCTGACTTTC
TRBJ1-3	NA	NA	TRBV6-5	CASSYSAGQNTIYF	TGTGCCAGCAGTTACTCGGCAGGCCAAAACACCATATATTTT
TRBJ2-2	NA	TRBD2	TRBV7-9	CASSSTSGRVGELFF	TGTGCCAGCAGTTCGACTAGCGGGAGAGTCGGGGAGCTGTTTTTT
TRBJ2-2	NA	TRBD2	TRBV9	CASSVGGGWTGELFF	TGTGCCAGCAGCGTAGGGGGGGGATGGACCGGGGAGCTGTTTTTT
TRBJ2-7	NA	NA	TRBV29-1	CSVGVSYEQYF	TGCAGCGTTGGAGTCTCCTACGAGCAGTACTTC
TRBJ1-6	few	NA	TRBV6-5	CASRAQGLAPLHF	TGTGCCAGCAGGGCCCAGGGTCTAGCACCCCTCCACTTT
TRBJ1-2	once	NA	TRBV6-5	CASRLQDGTRYGYTF	TGTGCCAGCAGGCTACAAGATGGGACACGGTATGGCTACACCTTC
TRBJ2-7	NA	NA	TRBV7-6	CASSLVQDEQYF	TGTGCCAGCAGCTTGGTACAAGACGAGCAGTACTTC
TRBJ2-3	NA	TRBD2	TRBV5-1	CASSLSASGGYTDTQYF	TGCGCCAGCAGCTTGTCAGCTAGCGGGGGCTACACAGATACGCAGTATTTT
TRBJ2-7	NA	TRBD1	TRBV10-3	CAISGTGVWEQYF	TGTGCCATCAGTGGGACAGGCGTATGGGAGCAGTACTTC
TRBJ1-2	NA	NA	TRBV5-1	CASSWAPQRNYGYTF	TGCGCCAGCAGCTGGGCGCCACAGAGAAACTATGGCTACACCTTC
TRBJ2-7	NA	TRBD2	TRBV5-1	CASRSNPLAGGFSYEQYF	TGCGCCAGCAGGTCCAACCCCCTAGCGGGGGGCTTCTCCTACGAGCAGTACTTC
TRBJ2-7	NA	NA	TRBV19	CASSIDPGWPSEQYF	TGTGCCAGTAGTATAGATCCAGGGTGGCCCTCGGAGCAGTACTTC
TRBJ1-4	NA	NA	TRBV30	CAWSLARLNEKLFF	TGTGCCTGGAGCCTAGCCAGGCTTAATGAAAAACTGTTTTTT